Presented here are 9 T cell receptor beta chains from one specimen sequenced in a study of OX40 agonist ivuxolimab in advanced cancers. Profiled with immunoSEQ multiplex PCR; TCRdb holds only in-frame clones, not every one. The sample has 67,000 or so clones, around 90% seen once. The sample here was CD4+ or CD8+ T cells sorted from blood, taken in a trial of the OX40 agonist ivuxolimab. Every receptor here comes from an adult with an advanced solid tumor such as melanoma, head and neck, liver or kidney cancer.

V gene TRBV5-1 combines with J gene TRBJ2-2; 9 bases fit TRBD1. Germline V gene lookup returns CDR1 SGHRS and CDR2 YFSETQ. CDR3 size: 16 residues. V was clipped by 3 bases and J by 4 bases; unmatched bases: 7. The CDR3 reads CASSSGQGTSTGELFF. CDR3 DNA: TGCGCCAGCAGCTCGGGACAGGGAACGAGCACCGGGGAGCTGTTTTTT.

The rearrangement joins TRBV19 to TRBJ1-4, with D maybe TRBD1 (6 bases). V was cut by 5 bases and J by 0 bases, with 10 bases left in between. CDR1 is LNHDA and CDR2 is SQIVND in the germline V gene (reference sequence). CDR3 length: 15 amino acids. For the CDR3, the DNA is TGTGCCAGTAGTGCGAAGGGGGCAACTAATGAAAAACTGTTTTTT. Translation: CASSAKGATNEKLFF.

Written as DNA, the CDR3 is TGTGCCAGTAGTATCCGCGGCGACTCTGGGGCCAACGTCCTGACTTTC. Its translation: CASSIRGDSGANVLTF. The chain recombines TRBV19 with TRBJ2-6; D is undetermined. This CDR3 region has 16 residues. In germline, CDR1 is LNHDA, CDR2 SQIVND (reference sequence). The V and J ends lost 3 bases and 0 bases respectively, with 9 bases between them.

The chain couples TRBV7-2 to TRBJ2-3; D is unresolved. The germline CDR1 and CDR2 sequences are SGHTA and FQGNSA. The CDR3 runs to 13 residues. Deletions cut 3 bases from V and 9 bases from J, with 13 bases between. The CDR3 nucleotides are TGTGCCAGCAGCTTTAACTTAGCCGGGACGCAGTATTTT. The encoded protein is CASSFNLAGTQYF.

The V gene is TRBV25-1, the J gene TRBJ2-2; a possible D gene is TRBD1 (6 bases). The germline V gene encodes CDR1 MGHDK and CDR2 SYGVNS. The CDR3 has 14 amino acids. Trimming stripped 3 bases from V and 6 bases from J, with 11 bases between. The CDR3 is CASSDRGQPGELFF. Written as DNA, the CDR3 is TGTGCCAGCAGTGACCGTGGACAGCCCGGGGAGCTGTTTTTT.

J is TRBJ2-7 and V is TRBV19, with TRBD2 identical over 14 bases. Germline CDR1 LNHDA, CDR2 SQIVND (reference sequence). CDR3 length equals 13 residues. The trim removed 4 bases at V and 10 bases at J, leaving 3 bases unmatched. CDR3 protein: CASSRLAGGDQYF. In nucleotides, the CDR3 is TGTGCCAGTAGTAGACTAGCGGGGGGGGATCAGTACTTC.

V gene TRBV5-8 combines with J gene TRBJ2-7; D is undetermined. Germline loops: CDR1 SGHTS, CDR2 YDEGEE. This CDR3 spans 15 amino acids. V lost 4 bases and J 0 bases, leaving 14 bases between the germline ends. In DNA, the CDR3 is TGTGCCAGCAGCCGCGGCGGACCCAGCTCCTACGAGCAGTACTTC. Translated: CASSRGGPSSYEQYF.

The V gene is TRBV30, the J gene TRBJ1-3; D unclear. Germline V gives CDR1 GTSNPN, CDR2 SVGIG (reference sequence). This CDR3 has 14 residues. Trimming took 0 bases from V and 4 from J, leaving 10 bases between them. CDR3 coding DNA: TGTGCCTGGAGTGTCGGGGTCGTCGGAAACACCATATATTTT. Its protein product is CAWSVGVVGNTIYF.

The rearrangement links TRBV7-6 to TRBJ2-3, with D perhaps given as TRBD1 or TRBD2 (6 bases each). V was cut by 0 bases and J by 3 bases, with 13 bases left in between. CDR3 length equals 16 residues. Germline V gene sequence: CDR1 SGHVS, CDR2 FNYEAQ. Here the CDR3 DNA reads TGTGCCAGCAGCTTAGCGGTCGGAGGGGGAACAGATACGCAGTATTTT. Protein: CASSLAVGGGTDTQYF.